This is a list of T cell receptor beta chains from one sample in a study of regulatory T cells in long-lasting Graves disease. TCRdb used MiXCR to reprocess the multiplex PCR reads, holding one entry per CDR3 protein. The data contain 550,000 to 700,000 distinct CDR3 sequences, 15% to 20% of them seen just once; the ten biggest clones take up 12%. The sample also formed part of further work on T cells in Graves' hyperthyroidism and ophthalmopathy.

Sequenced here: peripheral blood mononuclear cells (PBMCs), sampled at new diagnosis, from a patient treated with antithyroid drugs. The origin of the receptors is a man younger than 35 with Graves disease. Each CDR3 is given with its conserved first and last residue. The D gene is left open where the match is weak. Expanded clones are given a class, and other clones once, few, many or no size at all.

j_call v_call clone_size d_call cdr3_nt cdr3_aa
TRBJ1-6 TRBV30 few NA TGTGCCTGGAGTGAAGGCAGGGTCCTCCACTTT CAWSEGRVLHF
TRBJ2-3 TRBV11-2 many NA TGTGCCAGCAGCTTAGCCCCGCCGGGACGGTACACAGATACGCAGTATTTT CASSLAPPGRYTDTQYF
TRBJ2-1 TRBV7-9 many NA TGTGCCAGCAGCCCGTCAGGGATAGGCAATGAGCAGTTCTTC CASSPSGIGNEQFF
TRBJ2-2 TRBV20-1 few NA TGCAGTGCAGCGCCCCCGAGGGGGGGAGGGACCGGGGAGCTGTTTTTT CSAAPPRGGGTGELFF
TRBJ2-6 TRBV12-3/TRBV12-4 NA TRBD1 TGTGCCAGCAGCACCGGGACAGGGGACTCTGAGGCCAACGTCCTGACTTTC CASSTGTGDSEANVLTF
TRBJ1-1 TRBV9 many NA TGTGCCAGCAGCGTAGACACCTCTAGACCGGAAGCTTTCTTT CASSVDTSRPEAFF
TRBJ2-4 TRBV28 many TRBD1 TGTGCCAGCAGTCCCGGGACAGCTTCAGCCAAAAACATTCAGTACTTC CASSPGTASAKNIQYF
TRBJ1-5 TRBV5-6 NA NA TGTGCCAGCAGCTTCTGGGGGGGCGGTCAGCCCCAGCATTTT CASSFWGGGQPQHF
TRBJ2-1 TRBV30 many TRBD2 TGTGCCTGGAGCGAGGAACTAGCGACTGAGCAGTTCTTC CAWSEELATEQFF
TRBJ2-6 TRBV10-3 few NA TGTGCCATCAGTGAAGACAGAAACTCTGGGGCCAACGTCCTGACTTTC CAISEDRNSGANVLTF
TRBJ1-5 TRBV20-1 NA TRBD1 TGCAGTGCTAGCACAGGGGAGAGCAATCAGCCCCAGCATTTT CSASTGESNQPQHF
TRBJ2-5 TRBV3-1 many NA TGTGCCAGCAGCCAACGTATATGGGAAGAGACCCAGTACTTC CASSQRIWEETQYF
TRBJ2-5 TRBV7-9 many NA TGTGCCAGCAGCAACAGGGCGTTGGAGACCCAGTACTTC CASSNRALETQYF
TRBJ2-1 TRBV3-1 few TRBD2 TGTGCCAGCAGCCAAGATCTTGGACTAGCGGGAGAGGGCTCCTACAATGAGCAGTTCTTC CASSQDLGLAGEGSYNEQFF
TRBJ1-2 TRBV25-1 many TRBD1 TGTGCCAGCAGTGAACAAGGGACAGAACCTGCTGGCTACACCTTC CASSEQGTEPAGYTF
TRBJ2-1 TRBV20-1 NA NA TGCAGTGCGTTTAACCCTAGTTTATCCAATGAGCAGTTCTTC CSAFNPSLSNEQFF
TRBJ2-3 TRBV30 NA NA TGTGCCTGGAGGCCTAGTTTGGCAGATACGCAGTATTTT CAWRPSLADTQYF
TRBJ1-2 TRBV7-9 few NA TGTGCCAGCAGCTTAGGCTCGGGGGGCGGCTACACCTTC CASSLGSGGGYTF
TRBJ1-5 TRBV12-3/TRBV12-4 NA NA TGTGCCAGCCTTGAATCGGGGCCTCAGCCCCAGCATTTT CASLESGPQPQHF
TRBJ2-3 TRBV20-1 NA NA TGCAGTGCTAGTATGGCAGGGGGGACAGATACGCAGTATTTT CSASMAGGTDTQYF
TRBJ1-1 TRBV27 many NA TGTGCCAGCATGGGCCGGTACACTGAAGCTTTCTTT CASMGRYTEAFF
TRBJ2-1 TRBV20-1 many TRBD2 TGCAGTGCTATACCGACTAGCGGGAGAGGATACAATGAGCAGTTCTTC CSAIPTSGRGYNEQFF
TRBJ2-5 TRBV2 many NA TGTGCCAGCAGTGTTGGCCCAGGAACCCAGTACTTC CASSVGPGTQYF
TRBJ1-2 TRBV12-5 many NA TGTGCTAGTGGTTTGACAGGGATGGACTATGGCTACACCTTC CASGLTGMDYGYTF
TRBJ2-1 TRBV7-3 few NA TGTGCCAGCAGCTTAGCCAACCCTGGGCCCAATGAGCAGTTCTTC CASSLANPGPNEQFF
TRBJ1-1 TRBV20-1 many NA TGCAGTGCTAGATCCAGGGCATTCACTGAAGCTTTCTTT CSARSRAFTEAFF
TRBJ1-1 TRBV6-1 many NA TGTGCCAGCAGTGAAACGAGGTTGAACACTGAAGCTTTCTTT CASSETRLNTEAFF
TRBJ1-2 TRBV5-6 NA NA TGTGCCAGCAGCTCCCCTTTGGACGCGGGTGCCTACTCCCCTAACTATGGCTACACCTTC CASSSPLDAGAYSPNYGYTF
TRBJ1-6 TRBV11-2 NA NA TGTGCCAGCAGCTTAGGCCGGCAGTCCCCTTGGGCGGATTCACCCCTCCACTTT CASSLGRQSPWADSPLHF
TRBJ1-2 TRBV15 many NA TGTGCCACCAGCAGAGGGGACTGGGACTACACCTTC CATSRGDWDYTF
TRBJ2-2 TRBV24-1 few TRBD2 TGTGCCACCAGTGATTATCTCGCGACTAGCGGGAGGGCCTTAGACACCGGGGAGCTGTTTTTT CATSDYLATSGRALDTGELFF
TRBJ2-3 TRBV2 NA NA TGTGCCAGCAGTGTACGGGACGCTCGCACAGATACGCAGTTTTTT CASSVRDARTDTQFF
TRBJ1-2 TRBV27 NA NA TGTGCCAGCAGTTTAGTAGGTTCAGGGTATGGCTACACCTTC CASSLVGSGYGYTF
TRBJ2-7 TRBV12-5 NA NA TGTGCTAGTGGTTTGGGCAGCCGGCACGAGCAGTACTTC CASGLGSRHEQYF
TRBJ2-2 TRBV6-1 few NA TGTGCCAGCAGCCGGGACCCGTCGAACACCGGGGAGCTGTTTTTT CASSRDPSNTGELFF
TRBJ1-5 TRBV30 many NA TGTGCCTGGAGTGTTGGAGGGGGAAGCAATCAGCCCCAGCATTTT CAWSVGGGSNQPQHF
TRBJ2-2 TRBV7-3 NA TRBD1 TGTGCCAGCACCCAGACAGGGGGCACCGGGGAGCTGTTTTTT CASTQTGGTGELFF
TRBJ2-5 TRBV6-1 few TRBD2 TGTGCCAGCATCGACGCTAGCGGACAAGAGACCCAGTACTTC CASIDASGQETQYF
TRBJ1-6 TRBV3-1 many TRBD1 TGTGCCAGCAGCCGAGGACAGGTTAATTCACCCCTCCACTTT CASSRGQVNSPLHF
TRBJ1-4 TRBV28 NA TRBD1 TGTGCCAGCAGTCCCGACCCCTCGGGACAGTGGGAAACTAATGAAAAACTGTTTTTT CASSPDPSGQWETNEKLFF
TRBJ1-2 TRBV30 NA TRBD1 TGTGCCTGGAGGGCCGGGACAGCCTATGGCTACACCTTC CAWRAGTAYGYTF
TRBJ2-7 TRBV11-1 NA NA TGTGCCAGCAGCCCGAATCCGGGATCCTACGAGCAGTACTTC CASSPNPGSYEQYF
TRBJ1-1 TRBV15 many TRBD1 TGTGCCACCAGGGGCGCAGGGGGGAACACTGAAGCTTTCTTT CATRGAGGNTEAFF
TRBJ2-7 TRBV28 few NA TGTGCCAGCAGTGCCCGTGGCTACTCCTACGAGCAGTACTTC CASSARGYSYEQYF
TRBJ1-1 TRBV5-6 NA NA TGTGCCAGCAGCCCGCTCGTCGGGCGGGGGGCGAACACTGAAGCTTTCTTT CASSPLVGRGANTEAFF
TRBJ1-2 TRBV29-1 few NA TGCAGCGTTGAGGAGCCGGGGATGTCGCATGGCTACACCTTC CSVEEPGMSHGYTF
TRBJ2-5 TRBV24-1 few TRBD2 TGTGCCACCAGTGATACCCGGGTAGCGGGGGAACAAGAGACCCAGTACTTC CATSDTRVAGEQETQYF
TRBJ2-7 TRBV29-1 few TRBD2 TGCAGCGTTTCCTCTGGGACTAGCGGGTTCTACGAGCAGTACTTC CSVSSGTSGFYEQYF
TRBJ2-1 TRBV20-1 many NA TGCAGTGCGTCTCCGGGACGTCTTAGCTCCTACAATGAGCAGTTCTTC CSASPGRLSSYNEQFF
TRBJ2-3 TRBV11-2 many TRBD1 TGTGCCAGCAGATTTGACAGGGGCGCAGATACGCAGTATTTT CASRFDRGADTQYF
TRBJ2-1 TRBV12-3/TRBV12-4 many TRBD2 TGTGCCAGCAGCTTCCGACTAGCGGGATTGAATGAGCAGTTCTTC CASSFRLAGLNEQFF
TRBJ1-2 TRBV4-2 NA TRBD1 TGTGCCAGCAGCCAAACGACAGGGACCTATGGCTACACCTTC CASSQTTGTYGYTF
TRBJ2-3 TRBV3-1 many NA TGTGCCAGCAGCACACGAAATGCGGATACGCAGTATTTT CASSTRNADTQYF
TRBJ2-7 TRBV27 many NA TGTGCCATCTCCCCCGGGAGTGGTTACGAGCAGTACTTC CAISPGSGYEQYF
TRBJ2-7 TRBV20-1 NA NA TGCAGTGTCACCTCTTTGAGTCGCTACGAGCAGTACTTC CSVTSLSRYEQYF
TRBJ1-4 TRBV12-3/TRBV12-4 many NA TGTGCCAGCAGTTTAGGGGCAGGGTACGAAAAACTGTTTTTT CASSLGAGYEKLFF
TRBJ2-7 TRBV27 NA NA TGTGCCAGCAGTTTATTCGGGTTCAGCTCCTACGAGCAGTACTTC CASSLFGFSSYEQYF
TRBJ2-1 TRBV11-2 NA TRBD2 TGTGCCAGCAGCTATCGGACTAGCGTGGTCAATGAGCAGTTCTTC CASSYRTSVVNEQFF
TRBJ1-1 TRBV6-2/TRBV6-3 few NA TGTGCCAGCATTTTGTCCGGTCAAGCTTTCTTT CASILSGQAFF
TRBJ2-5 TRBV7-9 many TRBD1 TGTGCCAGCAGCTTGACAGGGGTTGGCGAGACCCAGTACTTC CASSLTGVGETQYF